This TCR beta chain derives from a study of cytomegalovirus exposure and HLA in healthy donors. PCR amplification relied on 60 Vbeta primers (plus 13 Jbeta primers). The data were produced by immunoSEQ multiplex PCR, yet TCRdb's version contains in-frame clones alone and is incomplete. The data contain over 150,000 clones, approximately 80% of them singletons. CDR3 length equals 14 residues. Trimming removed 3 bases from V and 8 bases from J, with 14 bases in between. In germline, CDR1 is SGDLS, CDR2 YYNGEE. Notes on the study in general: Evidence from a later analysis indicated that most CMV-associated TCR beta chains looked HLA-restricted.

For this clone: Its target is unknown. Other DNA sequences in this specimen translate into the identical CDR3.

The sequenced sample consisted of PBMCs. The receptor was derived from a woman in her 30s in good health and CMV-seropositive. The chain carries TRBV9 and TRBJ1-4, with D hard to call. The CDR3 nucleotides are TGTGCCAGCAGCGGAGGGTCGGGTGGGGAAAAACTGTTTTTT. Residues: CASSGGSGGEKLFF.